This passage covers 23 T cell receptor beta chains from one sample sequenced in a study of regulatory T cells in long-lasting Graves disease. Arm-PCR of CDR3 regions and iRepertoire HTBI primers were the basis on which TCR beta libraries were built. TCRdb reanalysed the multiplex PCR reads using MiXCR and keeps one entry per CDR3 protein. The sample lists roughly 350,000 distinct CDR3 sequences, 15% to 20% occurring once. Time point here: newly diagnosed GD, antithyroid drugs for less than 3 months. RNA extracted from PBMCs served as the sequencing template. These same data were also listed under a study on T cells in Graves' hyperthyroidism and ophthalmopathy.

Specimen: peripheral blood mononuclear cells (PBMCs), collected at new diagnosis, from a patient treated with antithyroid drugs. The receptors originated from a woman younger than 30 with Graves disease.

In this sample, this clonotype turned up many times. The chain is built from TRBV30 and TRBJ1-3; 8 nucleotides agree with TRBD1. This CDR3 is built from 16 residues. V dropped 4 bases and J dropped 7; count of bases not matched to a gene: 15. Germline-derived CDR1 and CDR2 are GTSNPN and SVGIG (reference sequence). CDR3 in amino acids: CAWTLTRTGKTNTIYF. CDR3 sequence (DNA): TGTGCCTGGACCCTAACCAGGACAGGGAAGACGAACACCATATATTTT.

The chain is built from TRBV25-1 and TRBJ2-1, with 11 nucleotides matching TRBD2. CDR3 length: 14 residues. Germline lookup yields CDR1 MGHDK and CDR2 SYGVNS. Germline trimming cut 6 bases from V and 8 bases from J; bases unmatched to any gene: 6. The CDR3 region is CASRTSGSSDEQFF. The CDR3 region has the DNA TGTGCCAGCAGAACTAGCGGGAGTTCGGATGAGCAGTTCTTC.

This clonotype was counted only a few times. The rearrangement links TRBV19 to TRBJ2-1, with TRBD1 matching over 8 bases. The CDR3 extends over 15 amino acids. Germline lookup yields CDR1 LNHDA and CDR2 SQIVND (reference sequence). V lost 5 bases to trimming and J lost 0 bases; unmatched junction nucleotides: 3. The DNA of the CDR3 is TGTGCCAGTAGTGGACAGGGAGGCTCCTACAATGAGCAGTTCTTC. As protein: CASSGQGGSYNEQFF.

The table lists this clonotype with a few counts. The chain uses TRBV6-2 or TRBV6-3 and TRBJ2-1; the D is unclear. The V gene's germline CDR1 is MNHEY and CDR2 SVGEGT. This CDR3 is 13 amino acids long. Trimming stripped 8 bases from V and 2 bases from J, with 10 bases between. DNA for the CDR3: TGTGCCAGCCACGAGAGGACCTACAATGAGCAGTTCTTC. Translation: CASHERTYNEQFF.

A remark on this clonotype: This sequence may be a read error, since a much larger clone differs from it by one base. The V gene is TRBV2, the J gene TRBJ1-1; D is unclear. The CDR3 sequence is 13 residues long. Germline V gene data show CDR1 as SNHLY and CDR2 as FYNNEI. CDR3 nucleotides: TGTGTCACCTCCAAACAGAGTAACACTGAAGCTTTCTTT. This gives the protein CVTSKQSNTEAFF. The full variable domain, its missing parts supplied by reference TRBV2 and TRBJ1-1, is EPEVTQTPSHQVTQMGQEVILRCVPISNHLYFYWYRQILGQKVEFLVSFYNNEISEKSEIFDDQFSVERPDGSNFTLKIRSTKLEDSAMYFCVTSKQSNTEAFFGQGTRLTVV.

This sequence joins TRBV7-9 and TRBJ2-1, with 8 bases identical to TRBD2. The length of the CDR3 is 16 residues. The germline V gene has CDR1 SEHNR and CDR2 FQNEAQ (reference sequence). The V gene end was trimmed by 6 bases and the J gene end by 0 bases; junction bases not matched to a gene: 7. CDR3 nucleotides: TGTGCCAGCAGGGGACTAGAGGGGAGCTCCTACAATGAGCAGTTCTTC. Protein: CASRGLEGSSYNEQFF.

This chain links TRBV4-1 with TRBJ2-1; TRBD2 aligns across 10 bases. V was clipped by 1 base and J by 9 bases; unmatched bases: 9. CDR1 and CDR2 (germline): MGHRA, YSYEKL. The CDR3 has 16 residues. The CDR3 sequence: CASSQAERGGRSEQFF. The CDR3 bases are TGCGCCAGCAGCCAAGCCGAGCGGGGGGGCCGGAGTGAGCAGTTCTTC.

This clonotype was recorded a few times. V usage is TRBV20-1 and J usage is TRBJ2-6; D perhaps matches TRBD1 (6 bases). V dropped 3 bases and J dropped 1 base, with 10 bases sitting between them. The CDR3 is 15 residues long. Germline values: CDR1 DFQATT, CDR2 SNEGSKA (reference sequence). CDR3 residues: CSARLQGSGANVLTF. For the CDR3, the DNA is TGCAGTGCTAGGCTACAGGGATCTGGGGCCAACGTCCTGACTTTC.

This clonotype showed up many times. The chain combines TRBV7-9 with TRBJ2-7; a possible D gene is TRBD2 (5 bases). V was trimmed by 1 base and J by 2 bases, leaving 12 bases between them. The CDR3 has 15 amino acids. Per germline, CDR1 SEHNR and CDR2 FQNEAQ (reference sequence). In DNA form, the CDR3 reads TGTGCCAGCAGCTTAGTATCTAAGGGAGCCTACGAGCAGTACTTC. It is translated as CASSLVSKGAYEQYF.

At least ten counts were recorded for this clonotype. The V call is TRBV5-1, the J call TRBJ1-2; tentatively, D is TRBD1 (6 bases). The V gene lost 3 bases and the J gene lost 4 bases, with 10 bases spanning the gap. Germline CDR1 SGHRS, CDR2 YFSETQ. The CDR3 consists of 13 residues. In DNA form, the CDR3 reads TGCGCCAGCAGCTCGGACAGTTCCTATGGCTACACCTTC. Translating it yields CASSSDSSYGYTF.

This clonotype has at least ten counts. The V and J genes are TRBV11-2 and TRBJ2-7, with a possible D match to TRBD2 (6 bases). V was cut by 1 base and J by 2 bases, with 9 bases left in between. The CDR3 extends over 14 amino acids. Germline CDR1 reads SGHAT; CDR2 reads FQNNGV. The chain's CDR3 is CASSLGRGTYEQYF. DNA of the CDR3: TGTGCCAGCAGCTTAGGTCGGGGGACCTACGAGCAGTACTTC.

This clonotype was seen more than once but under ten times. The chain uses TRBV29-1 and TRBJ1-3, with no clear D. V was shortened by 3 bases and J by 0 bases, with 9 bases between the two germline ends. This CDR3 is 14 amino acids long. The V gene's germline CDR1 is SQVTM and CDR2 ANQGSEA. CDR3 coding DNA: TGCAGCGTTGACCGAATCGGCTCTGGAAACACCATATATTTT. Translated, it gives CSVDRIGSGNTIYF.

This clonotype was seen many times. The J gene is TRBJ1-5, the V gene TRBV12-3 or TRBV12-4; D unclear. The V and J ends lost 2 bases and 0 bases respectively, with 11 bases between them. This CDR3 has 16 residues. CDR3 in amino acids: CASSLSRTFSNQPQHF. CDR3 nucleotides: TGTGCCAGCAGTTTAAGTCGTACCTTTAGCAATCAGCCCCAGCATTTT.

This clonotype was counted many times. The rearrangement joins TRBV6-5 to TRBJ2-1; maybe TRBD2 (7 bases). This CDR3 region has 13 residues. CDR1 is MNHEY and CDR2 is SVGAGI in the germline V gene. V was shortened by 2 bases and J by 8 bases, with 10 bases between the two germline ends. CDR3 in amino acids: CASSYRGRDEQFF. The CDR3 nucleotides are TGTGCCAGCAGTTACAGGGGGAGGGATGAGCAGTTCTTC.

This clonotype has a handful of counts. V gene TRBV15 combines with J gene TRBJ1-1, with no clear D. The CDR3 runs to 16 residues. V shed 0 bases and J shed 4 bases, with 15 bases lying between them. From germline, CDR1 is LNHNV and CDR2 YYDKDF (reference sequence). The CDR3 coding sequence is TGTGCCACCAGCAGAGATGAATTAACGGGGATCACTGAAGCTTTCTTT. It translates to CATSRDELTGITEAFF.

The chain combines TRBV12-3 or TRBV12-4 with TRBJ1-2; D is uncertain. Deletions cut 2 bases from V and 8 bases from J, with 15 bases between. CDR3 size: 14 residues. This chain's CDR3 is CASSLSPGQHGYTF. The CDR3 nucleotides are TGTGCCAGCAGTTTAAGTCCCGGGCAGCACGGCTACACCTTC.

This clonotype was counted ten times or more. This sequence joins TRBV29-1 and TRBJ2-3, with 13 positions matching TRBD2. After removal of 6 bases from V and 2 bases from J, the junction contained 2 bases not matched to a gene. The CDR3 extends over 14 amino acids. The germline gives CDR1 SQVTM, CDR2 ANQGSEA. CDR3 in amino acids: CSVGLAGLTDTQYF. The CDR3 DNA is TGCAGCGTGGGACTAGCGGGGCTCACAGATACGCAGTATTTT.

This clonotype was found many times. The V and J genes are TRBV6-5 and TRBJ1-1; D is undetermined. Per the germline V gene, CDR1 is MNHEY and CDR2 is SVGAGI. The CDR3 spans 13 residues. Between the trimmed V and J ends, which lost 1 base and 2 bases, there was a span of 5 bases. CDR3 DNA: TGTGCCAGCAGTTACTTGGAAAACACTGAAGCTTTCTTT. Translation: CASSYLENTEAFF.

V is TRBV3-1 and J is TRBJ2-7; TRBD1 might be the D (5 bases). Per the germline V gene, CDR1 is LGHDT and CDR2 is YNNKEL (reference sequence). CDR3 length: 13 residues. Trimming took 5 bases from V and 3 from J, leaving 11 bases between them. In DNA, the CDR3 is TGTGCCAGCAGCGTAGGGGCCGGCTACGAGCAGTACTTC. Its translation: CASSVGAGYEQYF.

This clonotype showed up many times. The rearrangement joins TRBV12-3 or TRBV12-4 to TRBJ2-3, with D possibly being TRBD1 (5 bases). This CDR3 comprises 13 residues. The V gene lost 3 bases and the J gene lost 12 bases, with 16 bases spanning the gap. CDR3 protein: CASSLSLGVPQYF. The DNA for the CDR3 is TGTGCCAGCAGTTTGTCGTTAGGGGTCCCTCAGTATTTT.

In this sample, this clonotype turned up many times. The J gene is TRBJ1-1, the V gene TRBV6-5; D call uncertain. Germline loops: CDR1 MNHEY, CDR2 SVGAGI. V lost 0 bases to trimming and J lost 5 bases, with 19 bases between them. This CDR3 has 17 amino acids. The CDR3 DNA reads TGTGCCAGCAGTTACTCTCCGGTGCCCTATAGAGATACTGAAGCTTTCTTT. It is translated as CASSYSPVPYRDTEAFF.

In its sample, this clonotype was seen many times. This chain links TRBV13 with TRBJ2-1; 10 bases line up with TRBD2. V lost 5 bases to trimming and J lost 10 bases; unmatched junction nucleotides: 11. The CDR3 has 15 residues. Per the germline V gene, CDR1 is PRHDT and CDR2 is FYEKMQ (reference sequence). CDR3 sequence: CASSGGLALAGEQFF. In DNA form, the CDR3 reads TGTGCCAGCAGCGGGGGACTAGCGTTAGCAGGGGAGCAGTTCTTC.

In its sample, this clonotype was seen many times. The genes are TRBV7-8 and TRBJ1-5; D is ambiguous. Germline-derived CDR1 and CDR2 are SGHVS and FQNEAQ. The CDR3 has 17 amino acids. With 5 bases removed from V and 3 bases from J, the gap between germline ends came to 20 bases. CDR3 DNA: TGTGCCAGCAGCAAACTCACTAGAACTGCGAACAATCAGCCCCAGCATTTT. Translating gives CASSKLTRTANNQPQHF.